These 30 T cell receptor beta chains originate from one sample sequenced in a study of vaccination and CD4 T cells after COVID-19. The sample's treatment: approximately 9-day PBMC culture with coronavirus spike peptide pools or control peptides (ViraFEST assay). Their antigens are not known. With the Oncomine TCR Beta short-read assay, DNA from cultured CD4+ T cells was sequenced. TCRdb passed the PCR reads through MiXCR, listing each CDR3 protein once. The table has around 10,000 distinct CDR3 sequences, 55% to 80% seen once; the top ten hold approximately 9%. The source material was CD4+ T cells from blood, cultured in vitro, sampled before SARS-CoV-2 vaccination. The receptors derive from a human donor who had recovered from COVID-19.

This chain links TRBV19 with TRBJ2-3; D perhaps matches TRBD2 (5 bases). CDR3 length: 13 amino acids. Trimming left V 6 bases short and J 2 bases short, with 9 bases between. The V gene's germline CDR1 is LNHDA and CDR2 SQIVND (reference sequence). CDR3: CASRTLATDTQYF. CDR3 DNA: TGTGCCAGTAGAACGCTAGCCACAGATACGCAGTATTTT.

J is TRBJ2-1 and V is TRBV20-1; D is unresolved. Deletions cut 2 bases from V and 6 bases from J, with 20 bases between. CDR1 DFQATT and CDR2 SNEGSKA come from the germline V gene (reference sequence). The CDR3 loop spans 16 amino acids. The CDR3 is CSARFEKFDVSNEQFF. The CDR3 DNA reads TGCAGTGCTAGATTTGAAAAATTCGATGTATCCAATGAGCAGTTCTTC.

The chain joins TRBV7-2 to TRBJ1-1, with D tentatively TRBD1 (6 bases). CDR3 length equals 13 residues. V lost 4 bases and J lost 5, with 11 bases in between. Germline CDR1 reads SGHTA; CDR2 reads FQGNSA. CDR3 in DNA: TGTGCCAGCAGCTCACAGGGTGGAACTGAAGCTTTCTTT. It is translated as CASSSQGGTEAFF.

This clonotype showed up just a few times. The chain links TRBV2 to TRBJ1-5, with 9 bases identical to TRBD1. The CDR3 runs to 15 residues. The junction had 7 bases not matched to a gene; V was cut back by 6 bases and J by 4 bases. Germline-derived CDR1 and CDR2 are SNHLY and FYNNEI. The chain's CDR3 is CASSAGTGRNQPQHF. The CDR3 DNA follows: TGTGCCAGCAGCGCAGGGACAGGGAGGAATCAGCCCCAGCATTTT. The entire variable domain, with the rest obtained from reference TRBV2 and TRBJ1-5, is as follows: EPEVTQTPSHQVTQMGQEVILRCVPISNHLYFYWYRQILGQKVEFLVSFYNNEISEKSEIFDDQFSVERPDGSNFTLKIRSTKLEDSAMYFCASSAGTGRNQPQHFGDGTRLSIL.

This chain connects TRBV27 to TRBJ2-1; weak D call: TRBD2 (5 bases). CDR1 is MNHEY, CDR2 SMNVEV, per germline (reference sequence). The CDR3 runs to 15 residues. V lost 5 bases and J 7 bases, leaving 18 bases between the germline ends. In nucleotides, the CDR3 is TGTGCCAGCAGTCGAGTCGGGATACATACGAATGAGCAGTTCTTC. Amino acids: CASSRVGIHTNEQFF.

This chain links TRBV7-8 with TRBJ1-5; no clear D gene. CDR3 size: 15 residues. V lost 2 bases to trimming and J lost 6 bases, with 14 bases between them. Germline V gene sequence: CDR1 SGHVS, CDR2 FQNEAQ. CDR3 in DNA: TGTGCCAGCAGCTTATCGGGTCAGGTTGCTCAGCCCCAGCATTTT. Its protein is CASSLSGQVAQPQHF.

The chain employs TRBV20-1 and TRBJ2-2; D remains unclear. The CDR3 sequence is 13 residues long. Trimming took 3 bases from V and 1 from J, leaving 6 bases between them. Germline CDR1 and CDR2: DFQATT and SNEGSKA (reference sequence). The CDR3 reads CSARGKNTGELFF. In DNA, the CDR3 is TGCAGTGCTAGGGGCAAGAACACCGGGGAGCTGTTTTTT.

This chain joins TRBV25-1 and TRBJ2-3; D is undetermined. Germline-derived CDR1 and CDR2 are MGHDK and SYGVNS. V lost 3 bases and J 2 bases, leaving 6 bases between the germline ends. The CDR3 extends over 13 amino acids. CDR3 sequence: CASSDHVTDTQYF. The CDR3, as DNA: TGTGCCAGCAGTGACCACGTCACAGATACGCAGTATTTT.

The chain has TRBV2 and TRBJ2-7, with a weak D call TRBD1 (6 bases). V lost 6 bases and J 2 bases, leaving 14 bases between the germline ends. The CDR3 extends over 14 amino acids. The V gene's germline CDR1 is SNHLY and CDR2 FYNNEI. The CDR3 DNA is TGTGCCAGCAGAGAGGAACAGGGTACCTACGAGCAGTACTTC. Amino acid sequence: CASREEQGTYEQYF.

J is TRBJ1-1 and V is TRBV6-1; D is possibly TRBD1 (6 bases). The CDR3 runs 13 residues. Trimming took 4 bases from V and 3 from J, leaving 9 bases between them. In germline, CDR1 is MNHNS, CDR2 SASEGT. CDR3 coding DNA: TGTGCCAGCAGTGTGGGGGCACACACTGAAGCTTTCTTT. It specifies CASSVGAHTEAFF.

J is TRBJ2-2 and V is TRBV19, with 9 positions matching TRBD1. The V and J ends lost 10 bases and 6 bases, in that order; junction bases with no gene match: 12. Looked up from germline, CDR1 is LNHDA and CDR2 is SQIVND (reference sequence). CDR3 length: 15 residues. CDR3 bases: TGTGCCACTCAGCCGGGACAGGGCGTAGCCGGGGAGCTGTTTTTT. This encodes CATQPGQGVAGELFF.

DNA of the CDR3: TGTGCCAGCAGTTTGAACAGCAATCAGCCCCAGCATTTT. Residues: CASSLNSNQPQHF. The chain couples TRBV12-3 or TRBV12-4 to TRBJ1-5, with D unclear. The CDR3 loop spans 13 amino acids. The V gene lost 3 bases and the J gene lost 1 base, with 4 bases spanning the gap.

The chain has TRBV27 and TRBJ2-5, with 12 bases matching TRBD1. V lost 6 bases, J lost 5 bases, and 10 bases stayed unmatched. The germline V gene encodes CDR1 MNHEY and CDR2 SMNVEV (reference sequence). CDR3 length: 16 residues. CDR3 in amino acids: CASSRDRDRGPETQYF. The CDR3 DNA reads as TGTGCCAGCAGCAGAGACCGGGACAGGGGGCCGGAGACCCAGTACTTC.

The V call is TRBV28, the J call TRBJ1-2, with no clear D. V lost 6 bases and J 1 base, leaving 9 bases between the germline ends. The germline gives CDR1 MDHEN, CDR2 SYDVKM. This CDR3 is 13 amino acids long. The CDR3 DNA reads as TGTGCCAGCAGCCCCCAAGTTAACTATGGCTACACCTTC. It translates to CASSPQVNYGYTF.

This sequence joins TRBV7-8 and TRBJ2-5; D might be TRBD1 (5 bases). The CDR3 runs 15 residues. The V end lost 0 bases, the J end lost 5 bases, and 13 bases lay between the germline ends. From germline, CDR1 is SGHVS and CDR2 FQNEAQ. The CDR3 protein is CASSLAPRGGETQYF. The CDR3 DNA follows: TGTGCCAGCAGCTTAGCGCCAAGGGGCGGTGAGACCCAGTACTTC.

This chain connects TRBV7-3 to TRBJ2-2; 7 bases align to TRBD2. Trimming at V came to 4 bases and at J to 4 bases, leaving 12 bases not matched to a gene. The germline gives CDR1 SGHTA, CDR2 FQGTGA. CDR3 length: 17 amino acids. CDR3 protein: CASSSNSGGGFTGELFF. The CDR3 bases are TGTGCCAGCAGCTCCAACTCGGGGGGAGGTTTCACCGGGGAGCTGTTTTTT.

The CDR3 loop is CASVWAETNQPQHF. CDR3 coding DNA: TGTGCCAGTGTCTGGGCAGAAACCAATCAGCCCCAGCATTTT. V usage is TRBV28 and J usage is TRBJ1-5; no definite D call. V lost 9 bases to trimming and J lost 3 bases, with 15 bases between them. This CDR3 is 14 amino acids long. From germline, CDR1 is MDHEN and CDR2 SYDVKM.

The chain recombines TRBV15 with TRBJ2-3, with D perhaps TRBD2 (5 bases). Germline V gene lookup returns CDR1 LNHNV and CDR2 YYDKDF (reference sequence). The ends were cut back, 4 bases at V and 3 bases at J, with 8 bases in the middle. The CDR3 spans 13 residues. CDR3 in amino acids: CATSIVATDTQYF. Here the CDR3 DNA reads TGTGCCACCAGCATAGTAGCGACAGATACGCAGTATTTT.

The chain employs TRBV12-3 or TRBV12-4 and TRBJ2-7; D remains unclear. The CDR3 runs to 14 residues. V gave up 6 bases and J gave up 4 bases, with 16 bases separating them. CDR3 amino acids: CASSRSRVGYEQYF. CDR3 coding DNA: TGTGCCAGCAGCCGGTCTAGAGTTGGGTACGAGCAGTACTTC.

The chain employs TRBV7-2 and TRBJ2-6; D is unresolved. The CDR3 length is 16 residues. CDR1 is SGHTA, CDR2 FQGNSA, per germline. Trimming cost V 8 bases and J 1 base, with 15 bases left between them. The CDR3 bases are TGTGCCAGCCACTACCTATGGTATTCTGGGGCCAACGTCCTGACTTTC. Its translation: CASHYLWYSGANVLTF.

There are a few counts of this clonotype. This chain joins TRBV7-3 and TRBJ1-2; 7 nucleotides align to TRBD1. Germline V gene sequence: CDR1 SGHTA, CDR2 FQGTGA. V dropped 6 bases and J dropped 8; count of bases not matched to a gene: 9. The CDR3 length is 13 residues. The CDR3 DNA is TGTGCCAGCAGTTTTTCAGGGGGGAAGGGCTACACCTTC. Residues: CASSFSGGKGYTF.

V and J are TRBV19 and TRBJ2-7; 7 bases align to TRBD2. With V trimmed by 3 bases and J by 0 bases, 5 bases remained unmatched. This CDR3 contains 15 residues. Germline values: CDR1 LNHDA, CDR2 SQIVND (reference sequence). The CDR3 region is CASSMTGRPSYEQYF. The CDR3 DNA is TGTGCCAGTAGTATGACCGGGAGGCCCTCCTACGAGCAGTACTTC.

This clonotype was seen a few times. The chain combines TRBV12-3 or TRBV12-4 with TRBJ2-2; D uncertain. V gave up 9 bases and J gave up 6 bases, with 23 bases separating them. CDR3 size: 16 residues. The CDR3 bases are TGTGCCAGTAGCCCTTCTTTGGGTATAGGTCCCGGGGAGCTGTTTTTT. It specifies CASSPSLGIGPGELFF.

The chain has TRBV7-9 and TRBJ1-3; a weak D match, TRBD1 (6 bases). This CDR3 region has 17 residues. Germline assignment: CDR1 SEHNR and CDR2 FQNEAQ (reference sequence). Trimming cost V 5 bases and J 2 bases, with 19 bases left between them. This CDR3 reads CASSIGGPAGTGNTIYF. In DNA, the CDR3 is TGTGCCAGCAGCATAGGGGGGCCGGCAGGAACTGGAAACACCATATATTTT.

The CDR3 DNA follows: TGTGCCAGCAGTTTAGGTCGGGCCGAAAAACTGTTTTTT. Translating gives CASSLGRAEKLFF. V usage is TRBV28 and J usage is TRBJ1-4; D not resolved. The CDR3 is 13 residues long. The germline V gene has CDR1 MDHEN and CDR2 SYDVKM. V was trimmed by 2 bases and J by 8 bases, leaving 9 bases between them.

The chain's CDR3 is CAWSYGVNTEAFF. The CDR3 coding sequence is TGTGCCTGGAGCTACGGGGTTAACACTGAAGCTTTCTTT. The chain is built from TRBV30 and TRBJ1-1; unclear D gene. Trimming cost V 3 bases and J 2 bases, with 10 bases left between them. Germline assignment: CDR1 GTSNPN and CDR2 SVGIG (reference sequence). This CDR3 contains 13 residues. Together with reference TRBV30 and TRBJ1-1, the CDR3 gives the full variable domain: SQTIHQWPATLVQPVGSPLSLECTVEGTSNPNLYWYRQAAGRGLQLLFYSVGIGQISSEVPQNLSASRPQDRQFILSSKKLLLSDSGFYLCAWSYGVNTEAFFGQGTRLTVV.

This clonotype was seen a single time. V gene TRBV10-1 combines with J gene TRBJ2-3; D is perhaps TRBD2 (6 bases). Trimming removed 4 bases from V and 1 base from J, with 15 bases in between. The CDR3 contains 16 residues. Per germline, CDR1 WNHNN and CDR2 SYGVQD (reference sequence). The CDR3 loop reads CASSVRPGEGTDTQYF. DNA of the CDR3: TGCGCCAGCAGTGTAAGGCCGGGGGAGGGCACAGATACGCAGTATTTT.

The table lists this clonotype with a few counts. V is TRBV7-9 and J is TRBJ2-7, with D maybe TRBD1 (6 bases). This CDR3 has 14 residues. Germline V gene sequence: CDR1 SEHNR, CDR2 FQNEAQ (reference sequence). The germline V and J ends were trimmed by 1 base and 2 bases, with 9 bases remaining between them. CDR3 DNA sequence: TGTGCCAGCAGCTTAGACAGGGCGACCTACGAGCAGTACTTC. It encodes CASSLDRATYEQYF.

The chain has TRBV19 and TRBJ1-3; D possibly corresponds to TRBD1 (5 bases). CDR3 length equals 14 residues. The germline gives CDR1 LNHDA, CDR2 SQIVND (reference sequence). Trimming shortened V by 5 bases and J by 9 bases, and 17 bases separated the two germline ends. CDR3 bases: TGTGCCAGTAGTGAACAGGTTTTAAGCGGCACCATATATTTT. Translated, it gives CASSEQVLSGTIYF.

The rearrangement links TRBV5-4 to TRBJ2-1; the D is unclear. The CDR3 has 14 amino acids. From germline, CDR1 is SGHNT and CDR2 YYREEE (reference sequence). V lost 4 bases and J 9 bases, leaving 17 bases between the germline ends. CDR3 region: CASSPREARLEQFF. The DNA for the CDR3 is TGTGCCAGCAGCCCCCGAGAGGCTAGACTTGAGCAGTTCTTC.